Sequencing of this TCR beta chain was carried out in a study of T cell changes during pregnancy in multiple sclerosis. Per germline, CDR1 SEHNR and CDR2 FQNEAQ (reference sequence). This CDR3 has 15 residues. Trimming shortened V by 3 bases and J by 7 bases, and 15 bases separated the two germline ends. Measured with immunoSEQ multiplex PCR; TCRdb has only the in-frame clones, and not every one. This table holds approximately 70,000 clones, more than 85% found once. The sample consisted of peripheral blood, taken in the first trimester of pregnancy. The genes are TRBV7-9 and TRBJ1-4; D is ambiguous. This TCR was sampled from a female donor in good health, enrolled as a control in a pregnancy study. CDR3 sequence: CASSFVSPRGEKLFF. The CDR3 nucleotides read TGTGCCAGCAGCTTCGTGTCTCCACGGGGTGAAAAACTGTTTTTT. The full variable domain, completed using reference TRBV7-9 and TRBJ1-4, is DTGVSQNPRHKITKRGQNVTFRCDPISEHNRLYWYRQTLGQGPEFLTYFQNEAQLEKSRLLSDRFSAERPKGSFSTLEIQRTEQGDSAMYLCASSFVSPRGEKLFFGSGTQLSVL.